This T cell receptor (beta chain) appears in the sequencing data of a study of molecular identifiers for immune sequencing clone quantification. Study at large: Replicate runs used RNA from roughly 20,000 or 100,000 naive CD8 cells, which was split five ways into aliquots, and four of those aliquots were then sequenced. Study-wide results and limits: Clonotypes surpassing 20 RNA copies contained over 98% of effector molecules, versus under 1% in naive cells.

Methods described previously, with TCR primers listed, were used for bulk TCR libraries. TCRdb redid the calling of the PCR reads with MiXCR, one entry per CDR3 protein. The sample records under 600,000 distinct CDR3 sequences, 20% to 25% being singletons. This clonotype appeared many times. Its antigen is not identified. This CDR3 has 13 residues. The V end was cut by 2 bases, the J end by 5 bases, with 10 bases between. Germline V CDR1 and CDR2: SGDLS, YYNGEE. The chain joins TRBV9 to TRBJ1-1; D gene uncertain. The material sequenced was naive CD8+ T cells from blood, with Jurkat cell RNA spiked in. Subset of the sample: FACS-sorted CD8+CD4-CCR7+CD45RA+ naive T cells. This clonotype originated in a human donor in good health. Some libraries in this study had Jurkat cell RNA spiked in. CDR3 DNA sequence: TGTGCCAGCAGCGTCCGGACGGGGACTGAAGCTTTCTTT. It yields the protein CASSVRTGTEAFF.